This entry is about one TCR beta chain. Its cognate antigen has yet to be identified. Base qualities are missing; no much larger clone stands one base away. Counted from cysteine to phenylalanine, this CDR3 has 15 amino acids. The sequence is cut down to CDR3 DNA, 45 bases in frame from base 1. The germline V gene (reference sequence) specifies SGHNT as CDR1 and YYREEE as CDR2. The junction shows trimming of 4 bases on V and 8 bases on J, and the gene matches do not reach 7 bases of it. This sample stems from a study of blood T cell repertoires in COVID-19 (dated by TCRdb to about 2020). For the wider study: Samples from collaborators originated in the United States, Italy and Spain and spanned both the acute and convalescent phases of COVID-19. The prospective study material was composed of cDNA or gDNA derived from T cells, B-cell-depleted T cells, or PBMCs. Deeply sampled blood TCRbeta repertoires from subjects exposed to, actively infected with, or recovered from COVID-19 were included in the dataset. The repertoires were released in a freely available public database meant as a resource for research on the immune response to SARS-CoV-2. Samples were obtained from the ongoing ImmuneRACE study (first 160 participants) and from over 1,000 subjects provided by 6 global collaborators. The sample metadata nearly always contained a de-identified subject ID, COVID-19 status, age in years and sex. Where available, HLA class I and class II types were obtained from metadata supplied by the sample provider rather than from assay-based typing. Broad study findings and their caveats: Clinical and demographic metadata were provided uncurated, with the amount varying by source and participant.

TCRbeta CDR3 regions were amplified from genomic DNA by means of the immunoSEQ Assay, a bias-controlled multiplex PCR. The published analysis was carried out like this. Within the assay, amplification of reference gene primers was used to estimate how many nucleated cells each sample contained. To quantify the absolute abundance of each unique TCRbeta CDR3 rearrangement, sequence reads were collapsed and filtered. Productive Simpson clonality was computed per sample as the square root of Simpson's diversity index over productive rearrangements. TCRdb retrieved this table from immuneACCESS and kept in-frame rearrangements only. Not all clones are present; in checked studies, unresolved V genes account for under half, and no reason is known for the remainder. The V and J calls and clone size were taken over from that table, and D and trimming were inferred from the DNA. The sample data list approximately 150,000 clones, and roughly 90% of these were observed just once. Jointly, the top ten make up 2.5% of the sample.

One collaborating source in Seattle enrolled patients while the patients were actively infected and followed the patients over time throughout the course of disease. Each collaborating institution followed its own protocols to collect whole blood in K2EDTA tubes. Collaborator samples were shipped for TCRbeta analysis as frozen whole blood, isolated PBMCs, or DNA extracted from either sample type. This sequence uses TRBV5-4 and TRBJ1-6; the junction holds 9 bases that match TRBD1. The origin of this receptor is a human donor with COVID-19, enrolled during active disease. The donor label of this sample is uncertain. Sequencing used peripheral blood. The DNA is TGTGCCAGCAGCGCCCGGGACAGGGTTGATTCACCCCTCCACTTT. It translates to CASSARDRVDSPLHF.